The 14 T cell receptor beta chains reported below all come from one sample, sequenced in a study of blood T cell repertoires in COVID-19. This table comes from immunoSEQ multiplex PCR, and its TCRdb copy is limited to in-frame clones, with some not included. Of about 120,000 clones detected, roughly 85% appear once; the ten largest clones hold under 2.5%. Material: peripheral blood. The receptors stem from a man younger than 40 with acute or convalescent COVID-19.

The chain links TRBV7-9 to TRBJ2-1, with D perhaps matching TRBD1 (5 bases). CDR1 is SEHNR and CDR2 is FQNEAQ in the germline V gene (reference sequence). Trimming removed 3 bases from V and 4 bases from J, with 13 bases in between. This CDR3 region has 15 residues. CDR3 amino acids: CASSLGSWTYNEQFF. DNA of the CDR3: TGTGCCAGCAGCTTGGGGTCCTGGACATACAATGAGCAGTTCTTC.

The V gene is TRBV2, the J gene TRBJ2-3; tentative D call: TRBD2 (6 bases). V lost 4 bases and J lost 3, with 11 bases in between. CDR1 and CDR2 (germline): SNHLY, FYNNEI. CDR3 size: 14 residues. The CDR3 nucleotides are TGTGCCAGCAGTGCGGGGGAGGTAACAGATACGCAGTATTTT. Protein product: CASSAGEVTDTQYF.

The chain employs TRBV19 and TRBJ1-1; TRBD1 is a possible D gene (6 bases). CDR1 is LNHDA and CDR2 is SQIVND in the germline V gene (reference sequence). V lost 5 bases, J lost 0 bases, and 10 bases lay in between. The CDR3 is 14 residues long. The CDR3 loop is CASSADSLNTEAFF. The CDR3 DNA sequence: TGTGCCAGTAGTGCGGACAGTCTGAACACTGAAGCTTTCTTT.

This clone was detected only a few times. The chain has TRBV5-1 and TRBJ2-1; 8 bases map to TRBD2. The CDR3 covers 14 residues. V shed 7 bases and J 10 bases; nucleotides not matched to a gene: 13. CDR1 is SGHRS and CDR2 is YFSETQ in the germline V gene. The CDR3 nucleotides are TGCGCCAGCTGGCAGATAGCGGGGCCTGGGGAGCAGTTCTTC. It is translated as CASWQIAGPGEQFF.

The V gene is TRBV27, the J gene TRBJ1-5, with unresolved D. The CDR3 sequence is 14 residues long. CDR1 MNHEY and CDR2 SMNVEV come from the germline V gene (reference sequence). V was pared by 6 bases and J by 1 base, with 10 bases between. CDR3 region: CASSQRGSNQPQHF. The CDR3 DNA is TGTGCCAGCAGCCAACGGGGAAGCAATCAGCCCCAGCATTTT.

The sample holds a few counts of this clone. The chain combines TRBV6-5 with TRBJ1-4, with 8 bases that match TRBD1. Trimming cost V 6 bases and J 5 bases; bases outside gene matches: 8. CDR3 size: 15 residues. Per the germline V gene, CDR1 is MNHEY and CDR2 is SVGAGI. Here the CDR3 DNA reads TGTGCCAGCAGGAAACCGGGACAGGCGAATGAAAAACTGTTTTTT. Its translation: CASRKPGQANEKLFF.

This rearrangement joins TRBV6-5 to TRBJ1-1; no clear D. This CDR3 comprises 14 residues. With 2 bases removed from V and 5 bases from J, the gap between germline ends came to 12 bases. In germline, CDR1 is MNHEY, CDR2 SVGAGI. The DNA of the CDR3 is TGTGCCAGCAGTTACGGGGAGCCAATTACTGAAGCTTTCTTT. Translation: CASSYGEPITEAFF.

The chain employs TRBV5-6 and TRBJ2-2; 12 bases line up with TRBD2. V lost 4 bases, J lost 9 bases, and 7 bases stayed unmatched. Germline assignment: CDR1 SGHDT and CDR2 YYEEEE. The CDR3 spans 15 residues. CDR3 sequence: CASSPRLAGERELFF. The DNA for the CDR3 is TGTGCCAGCAGCCCCAGACTAGCGGGGGAGCGGGAGCTGTTTTTT.

The chain joins TRBV27 to TRBJ2-5; D is perhaps TRBD1 (6 bases). Trimming left V 4 bases short and J 4 bases short, with 10 bases between. CDR1 MNHEY and CDR2 SMNVEV come from the germline V gene (reference sequence). The CDR3 totals 13 residues. CDR3 in DNA: TGTGCCAGCAGTTCCCCGGACAGAGAGACCCAGTACTTC. As protein: CASSSPDRETQYF.

This chain links TRBV3-1 (or the pseudogene TRBV3-2) with TRBJ2-6, with 8 bases fitting TRBD2. The germline gives CDR1 LGHDT, CDR2 YNNKEL (reference sequence). V was pared by 5 bases and J by 7 bases, with 7 bases of the junction left unmatched. CDR3 length equals 15 residues. The CDR3 loop reads CASSFQRERANVLTF. DNA of the CDR3: TGTGCCAGCAGCTTTCAGCGGGAGAGAGCCAACGTCCTGACTTTC.

The chain employs TRBV6-4 and TRBJ1-5; TRBD1 might be the D (5 bases). CDR3 length equals 13 residues. V was shortened by 6 bases and J by 5 bases, with 11 bases between the two germline ends. Looked up from germline, CDR1 is MRHNA and CDR2 is SNTAGT. The CDR3: CASSREADQPQHF. CDR3 coding DNA: TGTGCCAGCAGCAGGGAGGCCGATCAGCCCCAGCATTTT.

The chain recombines TRBV5-4 with TRBJ1-2, with D tentatively TRBD1 (5 bases). Germline V gene sequence: CDR1 SGHNT, CDR2 YYREEE (reference sequence). The ends were cut back, 1 base at V and 6 bases at J, with 13 bases in the middle. The CDR3 extends over 14 amino acids. The CDR3 bases are TGTGCCAGCAGCTTGTGGGGCAGTTTGGATGGCTACACCTTC. As protein: CASSLWGSLDGYTF. The complete variable domain, with remaining parts taken from reference TRBV5-4 and TRBJ1-2, reads ETGVTQSPTHLIKTRGQQVTLRCSSQSGHNTVSWYQQALGQGPQFIFQYYREEENGRGNFPPRFSGLQFPNYSSELNVNALELDDSALYLCASSLWGSLDGYTFGSGTRLTVV.

This clone was observed a few times. The V gene is TRBV7-2, the J gene TRBJ2-7, with 9 nucleotides matching TRBD1. Germline CDR1 and CDR2: SGHTA and FQGNSA. Losses at the gene ends were 5 bases for V and 2 bases for J; bases not matched to a gene: 4. The CDR3 consists of 14 residues. The DNA of the CDR3 is TGTGCCAGCAGCCTGGACAGGGGACCCTACGAGCAGTACGTC. It yields the protein CASSLDRGPYEQYV.

This clone was seen a handful of times. The J gene is TRBJ2-3, the V gene TRBV5-1, with D possibly matching TRBD1 (6 bases). This CDR3 spans 15 amino acids. Trimming left V 0 bases short and J 0 bases short, with 8 bases between. Germline CDR1 is SGHRS and CDR2 is YFSETQ. The CDR3: CASSLDDRSTDTQYF. CDR3 nucleotide sequence: TGCGCCAGCAGCTTGGATGACAGGAGCACAGATACGCAGTATTTT. Full variable domain (outside the CDR3, taken from reference TRBV5-1 and TRBJ2-3): KAGVTQTPRYLIKTRGQQVTLSCSPISGHRSVSWYQQTPGQGLQFLFEYFSETQRNKGNFPGRFSGRQFSNSRSEMNVSTLELGDSALYLCASSLDDRSTDTQYFGPGTRLTVL.